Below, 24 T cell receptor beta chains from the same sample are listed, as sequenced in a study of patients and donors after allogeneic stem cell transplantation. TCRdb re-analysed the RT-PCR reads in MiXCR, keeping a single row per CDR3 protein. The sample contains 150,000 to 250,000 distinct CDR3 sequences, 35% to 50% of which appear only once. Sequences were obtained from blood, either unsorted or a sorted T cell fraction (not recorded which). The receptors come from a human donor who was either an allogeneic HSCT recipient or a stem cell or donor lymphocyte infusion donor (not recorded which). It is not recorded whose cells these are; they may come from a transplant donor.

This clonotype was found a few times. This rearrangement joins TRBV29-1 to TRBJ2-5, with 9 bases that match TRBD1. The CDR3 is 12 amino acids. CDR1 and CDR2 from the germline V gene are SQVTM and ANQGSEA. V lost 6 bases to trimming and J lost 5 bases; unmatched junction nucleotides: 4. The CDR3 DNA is TGCAGCGTGCGTGACAGGGGGGAGACCCAGTACTTC. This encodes CSVRDRGETQYF.

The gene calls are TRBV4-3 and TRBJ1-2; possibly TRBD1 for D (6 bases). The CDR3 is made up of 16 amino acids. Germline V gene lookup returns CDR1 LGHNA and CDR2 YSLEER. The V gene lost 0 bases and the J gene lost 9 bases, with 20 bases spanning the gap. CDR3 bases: TGCGCCAGCAGCCAAGATGGGGGCGGGGGGCCCCGAAGCTACACCTTC. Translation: CASSQDGGGGPRSYTF.

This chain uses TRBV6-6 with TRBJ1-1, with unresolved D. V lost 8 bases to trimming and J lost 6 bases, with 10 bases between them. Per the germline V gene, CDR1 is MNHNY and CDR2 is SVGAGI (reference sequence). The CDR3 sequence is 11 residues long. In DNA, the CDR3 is TGTGCCAGCGGCCCGTACCCTGAAGCTTTCTTT. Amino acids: CASGPYPEAFF.

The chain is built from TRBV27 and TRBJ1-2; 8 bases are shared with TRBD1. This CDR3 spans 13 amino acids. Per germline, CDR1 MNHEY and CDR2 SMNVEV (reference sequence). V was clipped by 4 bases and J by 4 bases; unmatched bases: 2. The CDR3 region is CASSWTGTYGYTF. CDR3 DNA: TGTGCCAGCAGTTGGACAGGGACCTATGGCTACACCTTC.

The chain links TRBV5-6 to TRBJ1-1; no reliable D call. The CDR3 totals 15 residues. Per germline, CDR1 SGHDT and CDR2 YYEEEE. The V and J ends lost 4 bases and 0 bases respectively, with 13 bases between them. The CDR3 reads CASSRLAQLNTEAFF. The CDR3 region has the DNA TGTGCCAGCAGCCGCTTGGCGCAGCTGAACACTGAAGCTTTCTTT.

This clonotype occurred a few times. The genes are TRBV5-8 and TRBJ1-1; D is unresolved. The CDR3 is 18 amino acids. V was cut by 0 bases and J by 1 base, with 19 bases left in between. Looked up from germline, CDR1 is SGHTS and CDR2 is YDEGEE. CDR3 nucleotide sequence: TGTGCCAGCAGCTTGGTTCGGCGGGCCATGCAAAGGAACACTGAAGCTTTCTTT. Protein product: CASSLVRRAMQRNTEAFF.

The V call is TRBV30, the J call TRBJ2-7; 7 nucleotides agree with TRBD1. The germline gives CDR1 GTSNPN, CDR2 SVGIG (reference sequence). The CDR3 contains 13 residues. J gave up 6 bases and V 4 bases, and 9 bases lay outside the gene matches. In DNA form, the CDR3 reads TGTGCCTGGAACTCCGGGACAGCCTCCGAGCAGTACTTC. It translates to CAWNSGTASEQYF.

The CDR3 DNA sequence: TGTGCCTGGACCGGGACTAACTACGAGCAGTACTTC. It codes for CAWTGTNYEQYF. The V and J genes are TRBV30 and TRBJ2-7, with TRBD2 matching 7 bases. The CDR3 totals 12 residues. The ends lost 4 bases at V and 3 bases at J; junction bases unmatched: 3. Germline assignment: CDR1 GTSNPN and CDR2 SVGIG (reference sequence).

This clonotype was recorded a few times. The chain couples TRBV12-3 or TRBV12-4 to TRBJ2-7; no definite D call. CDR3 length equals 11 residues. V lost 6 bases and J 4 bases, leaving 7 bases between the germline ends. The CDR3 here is CASSGPYEQYF. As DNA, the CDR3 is TGTGCCAGCAGCGGTCCTTACGAGCAGTACTTC.

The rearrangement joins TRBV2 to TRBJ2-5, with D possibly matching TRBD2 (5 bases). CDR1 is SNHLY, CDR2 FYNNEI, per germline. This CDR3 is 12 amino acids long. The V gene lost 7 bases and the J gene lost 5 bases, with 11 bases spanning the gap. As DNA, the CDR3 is TGTGCCAGCATAACTAGATCGGAGACCCAGTACTTC. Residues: CASITRSETQYF. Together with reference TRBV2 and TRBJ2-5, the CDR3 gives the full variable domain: EPEVTQTPSHQVTQMGQEVILRCVPISNHLYFYWYRQILGQKVEFLVSFYNNEISEKSEIFDDQFSVERPDGSNFTLKIRSTKLEDSAMYFCASITRSETQYFGPGTRLLVL.

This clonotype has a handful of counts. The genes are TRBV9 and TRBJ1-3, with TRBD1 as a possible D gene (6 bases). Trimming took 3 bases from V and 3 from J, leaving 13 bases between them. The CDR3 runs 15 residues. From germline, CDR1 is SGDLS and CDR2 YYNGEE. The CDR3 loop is CASSAGGPGGNTIYF. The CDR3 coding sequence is TGTGCCAGCAGCGCCGGGGGGCCGGGTGGAAACACCATATATTTT. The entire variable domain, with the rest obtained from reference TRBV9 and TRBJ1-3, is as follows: DSGVTQTPKHLITATGQRVTLRCSPRSGDLSVYWYQQSLDQGLQFLIQYYNGEERAKGNILERFSAQQFPDLHSELNLSSLELGDSALYFCASSAGGPGGNTIYFGEGSWLTVV.

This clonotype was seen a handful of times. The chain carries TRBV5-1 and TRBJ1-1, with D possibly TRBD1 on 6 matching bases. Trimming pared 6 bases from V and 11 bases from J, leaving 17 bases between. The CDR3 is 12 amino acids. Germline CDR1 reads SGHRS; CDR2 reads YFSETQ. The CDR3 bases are TGCGCCAGCAAGGGGGGGACGCTAAGGGCTTTCTTT. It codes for CASKGGTLRAFF.

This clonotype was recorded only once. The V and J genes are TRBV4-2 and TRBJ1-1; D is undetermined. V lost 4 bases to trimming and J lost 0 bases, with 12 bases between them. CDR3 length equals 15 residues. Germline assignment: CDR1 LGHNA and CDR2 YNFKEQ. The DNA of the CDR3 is TGTGCCAGCAGCCTGGGAGTGGGTATGAACACTGAAGCTTTCTTT. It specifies CASSLGVGMNTEAFF.

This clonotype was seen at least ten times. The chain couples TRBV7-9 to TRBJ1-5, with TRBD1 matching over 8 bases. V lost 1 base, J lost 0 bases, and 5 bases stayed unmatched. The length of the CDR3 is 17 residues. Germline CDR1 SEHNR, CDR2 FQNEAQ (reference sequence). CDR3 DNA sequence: TGTGCCAGCAGCTTAGGCCAGGGGGCTTATAGCAATCAGCCCCAGCATTTT. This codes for CASSLGQGAYSNQPQHF. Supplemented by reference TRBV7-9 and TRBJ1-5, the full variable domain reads DTGVSQNPRHKITKRGQNVTFRCDPISEHNRLYWYRQTLGQGPEFLTYFQNEAQLEKSRLLSDRFSAERPKGSFSTLEIQRTEQGDSAMYLCASSLGQGAYSNQPQHFGDGTRLSIL.

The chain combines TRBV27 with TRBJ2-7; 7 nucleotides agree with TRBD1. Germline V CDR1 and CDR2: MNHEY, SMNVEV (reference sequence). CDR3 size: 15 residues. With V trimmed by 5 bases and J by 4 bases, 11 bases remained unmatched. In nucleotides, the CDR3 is TGTGCCAGCAGTATAACCGGGACAGAAGGGTACGAGCAGTACTTC. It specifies CASSITGTEGYEQYF.

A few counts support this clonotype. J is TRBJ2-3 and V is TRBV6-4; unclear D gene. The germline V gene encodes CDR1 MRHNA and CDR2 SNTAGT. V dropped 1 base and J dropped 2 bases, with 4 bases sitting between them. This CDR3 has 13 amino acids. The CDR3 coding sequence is TGTGCCAGCAGTGACTTCAACACAGATACGCAGTATTTT. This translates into CASSDFNTDTQYF.

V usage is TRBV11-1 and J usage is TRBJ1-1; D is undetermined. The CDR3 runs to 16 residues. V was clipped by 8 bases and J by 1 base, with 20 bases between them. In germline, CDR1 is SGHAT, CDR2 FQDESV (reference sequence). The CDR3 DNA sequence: TGTGCCAGCCCCGGAACTCACGACATAAGGAACACTGAAGCTTTCTTT. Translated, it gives CASPGTHDIRNTEAFF.

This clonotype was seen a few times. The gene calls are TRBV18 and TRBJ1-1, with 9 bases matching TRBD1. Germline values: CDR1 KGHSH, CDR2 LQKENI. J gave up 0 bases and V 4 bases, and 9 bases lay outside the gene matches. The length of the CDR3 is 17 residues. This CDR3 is CASSLGTGSIMNTEAFF. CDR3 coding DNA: TGTGCCAGCTCACTAGGGACAGGGAGCATCATGAACACTGAAGCTTTCTTT.

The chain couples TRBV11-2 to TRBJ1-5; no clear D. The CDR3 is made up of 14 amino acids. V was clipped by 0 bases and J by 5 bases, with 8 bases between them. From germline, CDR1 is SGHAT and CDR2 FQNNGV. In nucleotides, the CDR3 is TGTGCCAGCAGCTTAGATCCGGGAGATCAGCCCCAGCATTTT. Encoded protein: CASSLDPGDQPQHF.

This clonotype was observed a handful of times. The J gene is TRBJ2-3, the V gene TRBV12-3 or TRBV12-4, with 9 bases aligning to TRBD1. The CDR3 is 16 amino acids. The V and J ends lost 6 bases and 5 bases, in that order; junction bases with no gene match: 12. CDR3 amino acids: CASSGGQGILIDTQYF. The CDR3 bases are TGTGCCAGCAGCGGCGGACAGGGGATTCTTATAGATACGCAGTATTTT.

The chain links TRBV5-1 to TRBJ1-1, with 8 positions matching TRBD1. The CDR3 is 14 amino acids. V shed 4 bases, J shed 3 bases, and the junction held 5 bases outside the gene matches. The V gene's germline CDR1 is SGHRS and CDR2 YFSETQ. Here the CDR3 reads CASSHLDRDTEAFF. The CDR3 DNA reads TGCGCCAGCAGCCACTTGGACAGGGACACTGAAGCTTTCTTT.

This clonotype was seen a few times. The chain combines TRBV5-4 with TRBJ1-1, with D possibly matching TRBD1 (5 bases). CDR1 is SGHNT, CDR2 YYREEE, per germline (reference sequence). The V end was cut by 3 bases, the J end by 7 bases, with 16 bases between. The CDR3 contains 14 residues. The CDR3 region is CASSYQNRSIEAFF. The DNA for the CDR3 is TGTGCCAGCAGCTACCAAAACAGGTCGATTGAAGCTTTCTTT.

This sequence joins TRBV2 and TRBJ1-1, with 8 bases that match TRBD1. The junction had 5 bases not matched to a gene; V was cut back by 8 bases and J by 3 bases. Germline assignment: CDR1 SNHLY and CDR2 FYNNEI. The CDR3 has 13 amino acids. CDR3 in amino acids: CASQQGVDTEAFF. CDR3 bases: TGTGCCAGCCAACAGGGGGTTGACACTGAAGCTTTCTTT.

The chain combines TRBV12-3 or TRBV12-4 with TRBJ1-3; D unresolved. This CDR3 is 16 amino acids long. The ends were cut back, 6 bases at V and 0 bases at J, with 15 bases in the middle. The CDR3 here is CASRLPGGSSGNTIYF. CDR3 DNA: TGTGCCAGCAGATTACCGGGTGGGAGCTCTGGAAACACCATATATTTT.